These T cell receptor beta chains were read from a single sample in a study of OX40 agonist ivuxolimab in advanced cancers. Sequencing used immunoSEQ multiplex PCR; TCRdb keeps in-frame clones, though not all of them. Of 40,000 to 50,000 clones listed, under 90% are singletons. The input for sequencing was CD4+ or CD8+ T cells sorted from blood, taken in a trial of the OX40 agonist ivuxolimab. These receptors came from an adult with an advanced solid tumor such as melanoma, head and neck, liver or kidney cancer. CDR3s include the opening cysteine and the closing phenylalanine or tryptophan. The order of the fields is CDR3 DNA, CDR3 protein, J gene, CDR3 length, clone size, V gene, D gene. The D gene is left open where the match is weak. Expanded clones are given a class, and other clones once, few, many or no size at all.

cdr3_nt: TGCGCCAGCAGCCAAGATTCCCCCGGACAGGTGAACACTGAAGCTTTCTTT
cdr3_aa: CASSQDSPGQVNTEAFF
j_call: TRBJ1-1
cdr3_length: 17
clone_size: .
v_call: TRBV4-3
d_call: TRBD1

cdr3_nt: TGTGCTAGCAGCTTAGGTCGCCTAGCGGGAGTTACCGAGCAGTACTTC
cdr3_aa: CASSLGRLAGVTEQYF
j_call: TRBJ2-7
cdr3_length: 16
clone_size: .
v_call: TRBV7-7
d_call: TRBD2

cdr3_nt: TGTGCCAGCAGGATGGGACTAGCGGGAGAGTATGTCCATGAGCAGTTCTTC
cdr3_aa: CASRMGLAGEYVHEQFF
j_call: TRBJ2-1
cdr3_length: 17
clone_size: .
v_call: TRBV7-3
d_call: TRBD2

cdr3_nt: TGTGCCAGCAGTTTTTCTCAGGGCTTGGAGCCCCAGCATTTT
cdr3_aa: CASSFSQGLEPQHF
j_call: TRBJ1-5
cdr3_length: 14
clone_size: .
v_call: TRBV28
d_call: .

cdr3_nt: TGTGCCAGCAGCTTTAGCGGGGCTCGCACAGATACGCAGTATTTT
cdr3_aa: CASSFSGARTDTQYF
j_call: TRBJ2-3
cdr3_length: 15
clone_size: .
v_call: TRBV5-4
d_call: TRBD2

cdr3_nt: TGTGCCACCGGACTAGCGGGAGCCCCCGAGCAGTACTTC
cdr3_aa: CATGLAGAPEQYF
j_call: TRBJ2-7
cdr3_length: 13
clone_size: once
v_call: TRBV10-3
d_call: TRBD2

cdr3_nt: TGTGCCATCAGTTTAGCGGGAGGAGTGGCAGATACGCAGTATTTT
cdr3_aa: CAISLAGGVADTQYF
j_call: TRBJ2-3
cdr3_length: 15
clone_size: .
v_call: TRBV10-3
d_call: TRBD2

cdr3_nt: TGTGCCAGCAGCTCAGGGGGCTCGGGCAATCAGCCCCAGCATTTT
cdr3_aa: CASSSGGSGNQPQHF
j_call: TRBJ1-5
cdr3_length: 15
clone_size: few
v_call: TRBV7-8
d_call: TRBD1

cdr3_nt: TGCGCCAGCAGCTGGATAACAGGGTCGGGCACCGGGGAGCTGTTTTTT
cdr3_aa: CASSWITGSGTGELFF
j_call: TRBJ2-2
cdr3_length: 16
clone_size: .
v_call: TRBV5-1
d_call: .

cdr3_nt: TGTGCCAGCAGAGAAGGGACTAGCGCCCAAGAGACCCAGTACTTC
cdr3_aa: CASREGTSAQETQYF
j_call: TRBJ2-5
cdr3_length: 15
clone_size: .
v_call: TRBV2
d_call: TRBD2

cdr3_nt: TGTGCCAGCAGGTCCGGGACAGGGGATTCCTACGAGCAGTACTTC
cdr3_aa: CASRSGTGDSYEQYF
j_call: TRBJ2-7
cdr3_length: 15
clone_size: .
v_call: TRBV28
d_call: TRBD1

cdr3_nt: TGTGCCAGCAGTCCGGACAGGGGCGCGTGGGAGACCCAGTACTTC
cdr3_aa: CASSPDRGAWETQYF
j_call: TRBJ2-5
cdr3_length: 15
clone_size: once
v_call: TRBV7-2
d_call: TRBD1

cdr3_nt: TGTGCCAGTAGCCGAGGACTCTATAGCAATCAGCCCCAGCATTTT
cdr3_aa: CASSRGLYSNQPQHF
j_call: TRBJ1-5
cdr3_length: 15
clone_size: .
v_call: TRBV19
d_call: .

cdr3_nt: TGTGCCAGCAGTTTGAGGGCCCCAGGAGCATCGGCTGGGGCCAACGTCCTGACTTTC
cdr3_aa: CASSLRAPGASAGANVLTF
j_call: TRBJ2-6
cdr3_length: 19
clone_size: .
v_call: TRBV27
d_call: .

cdr3_nt: TGTGCCAGCAGTTTGACAGGGCTAGCTTTCTTT
cdr3_aa: CASSLTGLAFF
j_call: TRBJ1-1
cdr3_length: 11
clone_size: .
v_call: TRBV28
d_call: TRBD1

cdr3_nt: TGCGCCAGCAGTTCCGGGACAGCGAACACCGGGGAGCTGTTTTTT
cdr3_aa: CASSSGTANTGELFF
j_call: TRBJ2-2
cdr3_length: 15
clone_size: .
v_call: TRBV10-1
d_call: TRBD1

cdr3_nt: TGTGCCTGGAGTGTAAGGGGTCCTATACAGCCCCAGCATTTT
cdr3_aa: CAWSVRGPIQPQHF
j_call: TRBJ1-5
cdr3_length: 14
clone_size: once
v_call: TRBV30
d_call: .

cdr3_nt: TGTGCCACCAGCAGATTCAGCGGGAGGGTAGGGAATGAGCAGTTCTTC
cdr3_aa: CATSRFSGRVGNEQFF
j_call: TRBJ2-1
cdr3_length: 16
clone_size: once
v_call: TRBV15
d_call: TRBD2

cdr3_nt: TGTGCCAGCAGCCAATCGATAGATAGCAATCAGCCCCAGCATTTT
cdr3_aa: CASSQSIDSNQPQHF
j_call: TRBJ1-5
cdr3_length: 15
clone_size: .
v_call: TRBV16
d_call: .

cdr3_nt: TGTGCCAGCAGCTTGGAACGGGGAAAGACTGAAGCTTTCTTT
cdr3_aa: CASSLERGKTEAFF
j_call: TRBJ1-1
cdr3_length: 14
clone_size: .
v_call: TRBV5-5
d_call: .

cdr3_nt: TGTGCCAGCAGTGCGGCAGGGCGAGGAAACACCATATATTTT
cdr3_aa: CASSAAGRGNTIYF
j_call: TRBJ1-3
cdr3_length: 14
clone_size: .
v_call: TRBV2
d_call: .

cdr3_nt: TGTGCCAGCAGCCCCTTTAGCGAGACCCAGTACTTC
cdr3_aa: CASSPFSETQYF
j_call: TRBJ2-5
cdr3_length: 12
clone_size: few
v_call: TRBV14
d_call: .

cdr3_nt: TGTGCCAGCAGCCCCCGGACAGTCACGAACACCGGGGAGCTGTTTTTT
cdr3_aa: CASSPRTVTNTGELFF
j_call: TRBJ2-2
cdr3_length: 16
clone_size: once
v_call: TRBV7-6
d_call: .

cdr3_nt: TGTGCCAGTACAGGGGGCGTCAGAACCAATGAGCAGTTCTTC
cdr3_aa: CASTGGVRTNEQFF
j_call: TRBJ2-1
cdr3_length: 14
clone_size: .
v_call: TRBV19
d_call: TRBD1

cdr3_nt: TGTGCCAGCAGCTCCTTACGGGACTCTGGAAACACCATATATTTT
cdr3_aa: CASSSLRDSGNTIYF
j_call: TRBJ1-3
cdr3_length: 15
clone_size: .
v_call: TRBV9
d_call: .

cdr3_nt: TGTGCCAGCAGCGCAACGGGACTAGCGGGAGAAGAGCAGTACTTC
cdr3_aa: CASSATGLAGEEQYF
j_call: TRBJ2-7
cdr3_length: 15
clone_size: .
v_call: TRBV7-6
d_call: TRBD2

cdr3_nt: TGTGCCAGTAGTAGCGGGTCGAACACCGGGGAGCTGTTTTTT
cdr3_aa: CASSSGSNTGELFF
j_call: TRBJ2-2
cdr3_length: 14
clone_size: .
v_call: TRBV19
d_call: .

cdr3_nt: TGTGCCAGCAGCTACACGCCGGGACTAGCGGCGAGCACAGATACGCAGTATTTT
cdr3_aa: CASSYTPGLAASTDTQYF
j_call: TRBJ2-3
cdr3_length: 18
clone_size: .
v_call: TRBV7-9
d_call: TRBD2

cdr3_nt: TGTGCCAGCAGCGTGAGCAGCGCGGGAGGGCCGAGGACCGGGGAGCTGTTTTTT
cdr3_aa: CASSVSSAGGPRTGELFF
j_call: TRBJ2-2
cdr3_length: 18
clone_size: .
v_call: TRBV9
d_call: TRBD2

cdr3_nt: TGTGCCAGCAGCTCTACTGGACAGGACCGGGGGACCCAGTACTTC
cdr3_aa: CASSSTGQDRGTQYF
j_call: TRBJ2-5
cdr3_length: 15
clone_size: .
v_call: TRBV5-5
d_call: TRBD1

cdr3_nt: TGTGCCAGCAGTTTATCTGGTGGCCTTGGCGAGCAGTACTTC
cdr3_aa: CASSLSGGLGEQYF
j_call: TRBJ2-7
cdr3_length: 14
clone_size: .
v_call: TRBV28
d_call: .

cdr3_nt: TGCAGCGGGGCGGTCCCCGGGGACAATGAGCAGTTCTTC
cdr3_aa: CSGAVPGDNEQFF
j_call: TRBJ2-1
cdr3_length: 13
clone_size: .
v_call: TRBV29-1
d_call: .

cdr3_nt: TGTGCCAGCAGCTCATATCGGGATACGCAGTATTTT
cdr3_aa: CASSSYRDTQYF
j_call: TRBJ2-3
cdr3_length: 12
clone_size: .
v_call: TRBV7-8
d_call: .

cdr3_nt: TGCGCCAGCAGCCAAGGACTAGCGGGAGGACAAGAGACCCAGTACTTC
cdr3_aa: CASSQGLAGGQETQYF
j_call: TRBJ2-5
cdr3_length: 16
clone_size: .
v_call: TRBV4-3
d_call: TRBD2

cdr3_nt: TGTGCCAGCTCACCTGACACCCCGAACACTGAAGCTTTCTTT
cdr3_aa: CASSPDTPNTEAFF
j_call: TRBJ1-1
cdr3_length: 14
clone_size: once
v_call: TRBV18
d_call: .

cdr3_nt: TGTGCCAGTAAAGCCCAGGAGGAGAGCCATGAGCAGTTCTTC
cdr3_aa: CASKAQEESHEQFF
j_call: TRBJ2-1
cdr3_length: 14
clone_size: .
v_call: TRBV6-1
d_call: .

cdr3_nt: TGTGCCAGCTCACGGACCGGGACAGGTGATTACTATGGCTACACCTTC
cdr3_aa: CASSRTGTGDYYGYTF
j_call: TRBJ1-2
cdr3_length: 16
clone_size: few
v_call: TRBV18
d_call: TRBD1

cdr3_nt: TGTGCCAGTAGTATCGGACAGGGGGCGAACGAGCAGTACTTC
cdr3_aa: CASSIGQGANEQYF
j_call: TRBJ2-7
cdr3_length: 14
clone_size: .
v_call: TRBV19
d_call: TRBD1

cdr3_nt: TGTGCCAGTAGCTCAGGGGCGGCGTCCTACAATGAGCAGTTCTTC
cdr3_aa: CASSSGAASYNEQFF
j_call: TRBJ2-1
cdr3_length: 15
clone_size: .
v_call: TRBV19
d_call: .

cdr3_nt: TGTGCCAGTAGTATCGGCCCAGGGATGAGGGTCAATGAGCAGTTCTTC
cdr3_aa: CASSIGPGMRVNEQFF
j_call: TRBJ2-1
cdr3_length: 16
clone_size: .
v_call: TRBV19
d_call: .

cdr3_nt: TGTGCCAGTAGTAAGTCAGCGAACACCGGGGAGCTGTTTTTT
cdr3_aa: CASSKSANTGELFF
j_call: TRBJ2-2
cdr3_length: 14
clone_size: .
v_call: TRBV19
d_call: .

cdr3_nt: TGTGCCAGCAGCTCTAACGGACAGGGAAGCACAGATACGCAGTATTTT
cdr3_aa: CASSSNGQGSTDTQYF
j_call: TRBJ2-3
cdr3_length: 16
clone_size: many
v_call: TRBV7-6
d_call: TRBD1

cdr3_nt: TGTGCCAGCAGCTTATCACTAGAAACCTACAATGAGCAGTTCTTC
cdr3_aa: CASSLSLETYNEQFF
j_call: TRBJ2-1
cdr3_length: 15
clone_size: .
v_call: TRBV7-8
d_call: .

cdr3_nt: TGTGCCAGCAGTTTAGGTGGGTGGTATAGCAATCAGCCCCAGCATTTT
cdr3_aa: CASSLGGWYSNQPQHF
j_call: TRBJ1-5
cdr3_length: 16
clone_size: .
v_call: TRBV27
d_call: .

cdr3_nt: TGTGCCAGCAGCTTAGCGTCCGGGACAGGGGGCAGCGAGCAGTACTTC
cdr3_aa: CASSLASGTGGSEQYF
j_call: TRBJ2-7
cdr3_length: 16
clone_size: .
v_call: TRBV7-9
d_call: TRBD1

cdr3_nt: TGTGCCATCGTTGAGGGGAATGAGCAGTTCTTC
cdr3_aa: CAIVEGNEQFF
j_call: TRBJ2-1
cdr3_length: 11
clone_size: once
v_call: TRBV10-3
d_call: .

cdr3_nt: TGTGCCAGCAGCCGCTACGGGGACAGGGTCGTAAGAGGCTACACCTTC
cdr3_aa: CASSRYGDRVVRGYTF
j_call: TRBJ1-2
cdr3_length: 16
clone_size: few
v_call: TRBV7-2
d_call: TRBD1

cdr3_nt: TGTGCCAGCAGTGAAAACGGGCAGCGTCAAGAGACCCAGTACTTC
cdr3_aa: CASSENGQRQETQYF
j_call: TRBJ2-5
cdr3_length: 15
clone_size: .
v_call: TRBV2
d_call: .

cdr3_nt: TGTGCCAGCAGCCGTAGCGGGAGGGGGGCCAATGAGCAGTTCTTC
cdr3_aa: CASSRSGRGANEQFF
j_call: TRBJ2-1
cdr3_length: 15
clone_size: .
v_call: TRBV5-4
d_call: TRBD2

cdr3_nt: TGTGCCAGCAGCGCACGATCGGAGGCACTATACAATGAGCAGTTCTTC
cdr3_aa: CASSARSEALYNEQFF
j_call: TRBJ2-1
cdr3_length: 16
clone_size: few
v_call: TRBV9
d_call: .

cdr3_nt: TGTGCCAGCAGCTCACAAGGACTGAGCTCTGGAAACACCATATATTTT
cdr3_aa: CASSSQGLSSGNTIYF
j_call: TRBJ1-3
cdr3_length: 16
clone_size: .
v_call: TRBV7-9
d_call: .

cdr3_nt: TGCAGCGTTGCCGATACCGGGGAGCTGTTTTTT
cdr3_aa: CSVADTGELFF
j_call: TRBJ2-2
cdr3_length: 11
clone_size: .
v_call: TRBV29-1
d_call: .

cdr3_nt: TGTGCCAGCAGCCGACAGGGAGATACGCAGTATTTT
cdr3_aa: CASSRQGDTQYF
j_call: TRBJ2-3
cdr3_length: 12
clone_size: .
v_call: TRBV7-9
d_call: TRBD1

cdr3_nt: TGCGCCAGCAGCTTGGCAGGGACAGGGAACAATCAGCCCCAGCATTTT
cdr3_aa: CASSLAGTGNNQPQHF
j_call: TRBJ1-5
cdr3_length: 16
clone_size: few
v_call: TRBV5-1
d_call: TRBD1

cdr3_nt: TGCAGCGTTGAGAAGGGGGCTGGGTCCTACGAGCAGTACTTC
cdr3_aa: CSVEKGAGSYEQYF
j_call: TRBJ2-7
cdr3_length: 14
clone_size: few
v_call: TRBV29-1
d_call: TRBD1

cdr3_nt: TGTGCCAGCATGGAGGGCACTGAAGCTTTCTTT
cdr3_aa: CASMEGTEAFF
j_call: TRBJ1-1
cdr3_length: 11
clone_size: .
v_call: TRBV25-1
d_call: .

cdr3_nt: TGTGCCAGCAGGGAGACAGGGGGGGATTACGAGCAGTACTTC
cdr3_aa: CASRETGGDYEQYF
j_call: TRBJ2-7
cdr3_length: 14
clone_size: .
v_call: TRBV2
d_call: TRBD1

cdr3_nt: TGTGCCAGCAGAAAACAGGGGCCCTATGGCTACACCTTC
cdr3_aa: CASRKQGPYGYTF
j_call: TRBJ1-2
cdr3_length: 13
clone_size: .
v_call: TRBV28
d_call: TRBD1

cdr3_nt: TGTGCCAGCAGTCCACAACAGGGGGCCCGGGATGGCTACACCTTC
cdr3_aa: CASSPQQGARDGYTF
j_call: TRBJ1-2
cdr3_length: 15
clone_size: once
v_call: TRBV2
d_call: TRBD1

cdr3_nt: TGTGCCAGCACCTCCGGGACAGATCCCCGGCCCCAGCATTTT
cdr3_aa: CASTSGTDPRPQHF
j_call: TRBJ1-5
cdr3_length: 14
clone_size: .
v_call: TRBV28
d_call: TRBD1